This TCR beta chain is drawn from a study of cytomegalovirus exposure and HLA in healthy donors (dated by TCRdb to about 2017). Broadly, across the study: In an earlier analysis of roughly 500 of the donors, around 290 Gb of sequence data and some 120 million unique TCR beta sequences from 150 million to 200 million T cells were reported. Around 320 gigabases of sequencing data and some 85 million unique TCR sequences were included in an early release covering 550 to 650 HLA-typed donors. The genetic ancestry cluster associated with self-reported Caucasian donors included 80% to 90% of the 300 to 400 genotyped donors. The study aimed to test whether signatures of past pathogen exposure could be identified by cataloging public T cell receptors. The study used immunosequencing to profile the T cell repertoires of approximately 690 subjects and linked those repertoires to cytomegalovirus serostatus. Besides the first cohort of under 700 subjects, a separate validation cohort made up of over 100 different subjects was used. To predict cytomegalovirus infection status, the study combined high-throughput TCR immunosequencing, statistical association of individual TCRs with disease status, and machine learning. To study patterns of TCR occurrence, a later analysis re-analyzed previously published TCR beta repertoires from 500 to 850 donors and added high-resolution HLA genotyping. Rather than using new phenotypic data, the later analysis identified candidate immune exposures from TCR beta sequences and from how often those sequences occurred across donors. An earlier analysis of 587 of the donors used high-throughput TCR beta sequencing to judge whether each TCR beta V gene segment behaved as functional or pseudogenic. Alongside the repertoire data, information on donor age, sex, ethnicity and CMV serostatus was compiled. A later genetic analysis used genome-wide SNP genotypes for about three fifths of the 666 donors, treating that subset as a discovery cohort. All discovery cohort repertoires had been generated on a single sequencing platform. Class I and class II HLA loci were covered by the typing at four-digit resolution. The number of donors typed differed by locus, with about 620-630 for A, B, C, DRB1 and DQB1, roughly 520 for DQA1, over 600 for DPA1, and about 450 for DPB1. Roughly 5 DR-DQ haplotypes were treated as single units for association and clustering because of strong linkage in the cohort. Across around 400 genotyped donors of the cohort, an average of approximately 220,000 unique TCR beta nucleotide sequences per donor were sequenced, and roughly a sixth of those sequences were non-productive. Findings and caveats that apply to the study as a whole: A later analysis reported that several top co-occurrence clusters appeared linked to parvovirus B19, influenza, CMV and Epstein-Barr virus. An earlier analysis of some 590 of the donors showed that most TCR beta V segments appeared in productive rearrangements either about 90% or about 30% of the time, which broadly matched IMGT annotations. While some public TCRs were present in many individuals, most TCR sequences turned up only very rarely across donors. In a later analysis, TCR association rates were found to vary across HLA loci, with the most associated TCRs seen for DRB1 alleles and the fewest for HLA-C alleles. Linkage disequilibrium might explain the correlated functional status among segregating V segments, but an unknown experimental factor could not be excluded. In a later analysis, most CMV-associated TCR beta chains were found to appear HLA-restricted, with HLA associations seemingly driven largely by CMV exposure. The classifier was reported to diagnose cytomegalovirus status with high specificity and sensitivity in both the original cohort and the validation cohort. Some IMGT-functional V segments, including TRBV6-2 and TRBV6-3, could not be distinguished by the 87-base-pair reads and were therefore excluded. The study listed 150 to 200 TCR beta chains as associated with cytomegalovirus. A later genetic analysis reported fewer N-insertions in productive TCRs among donors in an Asian-associated ancestry cluster than the approximately 700-donor mean. Because counts were too low, approximately 15 rarely observed V segments, including chromosome 9 orphons, were excluded from the earlier analysis of some 590 of the donors. A few of the identified cytomegalovirus-associated TCR beta chains were confirmed in vitro to be specific for cytomegalovirus antigens. HLA typing was unavailable for some donors at each locus, so association tests used only the typed subset. Roughly uniform sequencing depth across donors was assumed in presence/absence analyses, although this assumption may not hold. This cohort had only TCR beta chains sequenced, and the lack of alpha or paired-chain data limited which features could be detected. V-gene and J-gene trimming of TCR beta chains was associated with a missense DCLRE1C variant in a later genetic analysis, and the association was replicated in an independent cohort. Strong co-occurrence of HLA alleles, especially DR and DQ, made assigning TCR associations to individual alleles difficult. A group of highly shared sequence variants was considered likely to be a technical artifact of the sequencing pipeline. In a later analysis, some 17,000 TCR beta sequences were associated with specific HLA alleles at a false discovery rate of 0.05. According to the authors, the approach could potentially be generalized to other disease states and immunological phenotypes. The only immune exposure information available for the cohort was CMV serostatus. A further reported finding was that TCR beta sequences accurately predicted the HLA-A and HLA-B alleles for most subjects in the first cohort. A later analysis found that HLA-associated TCR beta chains were more clonally expanded and had lower generation probabilities than equally common non-associated chains.

Library preparation employed the immunoSEQ multiplex PCR assay. The multiplex PCR relied on a mix of 60 forward primers for TCR Vbeta segments and 13 reverse primers for TCR Jbeta segments. A multiplex PCR assay on genomic DNA amplified the CDR3 region of rearranged TCR beta genes. The amplified TCR beta libraries were sequenced on the Illumina HiSeq System as 87-base-pair reads. Per the authors' processing: A later analysis counted tens of millions of unique TCR beta chains across the 500 to 850 repertoires, and about 10 million of these chains were shared by at least two donors. Raw reads were error-corrected and collapsed into unique sequences by a nearest-neighbor algorithm in which closely related sequences were merged to remove PCR and sequencing errors. To assign V, D and J gene segments, CDR3 sequences were aligned to IMGT reference sequences. For a sequence to be retained, a match of at least six nucleotides to both a V gene segment and a J gene segment was required. A rearrangement counted as productive if the CDR3 had no stop codons and remained in frame with V and J, and every other rearrangement counted as non-productive. CDR3 was defined according to IMGT convention as the region running from the second conserved V-encoded cysteine to the conserved J-encoded phenylalanine. In an earlier analysis of roughly 580 of the donors, sequences lacking an unambiguous match to a single V gene segment were excluded. In an earlier analysis of 500 to 750 of the donors, V segments were called functional above 56.7% productive rearrangements and were called segregating when the between-donor standard deviation exceeded 5%. A statistical classification framework was developed to diagnose cytomegalovirus status using the catalog of TCR beta chain sequences. V and J gene assignment, in a later analysis, came from comparing TCR nucleotide sequences with IMGT/GENE-DB human TR gene sequences. A later analysis assigned CDR3 sequences and most-parsimonious VDJ recombination scenarios with the TCRdist pipeline. In a later analysis, each TCR beta chain was defined by its CDR3 amino acid sequence together with its V-gene family, and reads lacking a unique V-gene family were excluded. In a later analysis, approximately 640 highly shared, low-generation-probability nucleotide sequences were removed to address suspected cross-contamination and a sequencing artifact. In a later analysis, a clonal expansion index for each public chain was calculated from normalized within-repertoire ranks of inferred template counts. In a later analysis, generation probabilities were computed using a VDJ recombination model fitted to out-of-frame rearrangements, and the results were checked against IGoR. A later analysis scored TCR-TCR, TCR-HLA and TCR-CMV co-occurrence with hypergeometric tests, applying a repertoire-size bias correction to TCR pairs. To estimate false discovery rates, a later analysis permuted the HLA or CMV assignments 20 times. A later analysis grouped co-occurring TCRs with DBSCAN, adding TCRdist sequence similarity when clustering within HLA-allele-positive subsets. Co-occurrence clustering excluded repertoires with fewer than 30,000 or more than 120,000 public chains, plus five with anomalous nucleotide sharing. Drawn from immuneACCESS, this table holds only the in-frame rearrangements with V and J called that TCRdb kept. Clones are partly lost; checked studies trace under half to an unresolved V gene and leave the rest unexplained. V, J and clone size are taken as reported in that table, and D and trimming were inferred from the DNA itself. This sample comprises roughly 140,000 clones, 77% of them detected only once. The ten largest account for 4.9% of the sample.

For this clone: The antigen it binds to is not known. There are no base qualities to consult, and no much larger clone falls within one base.

The cohort comprised 710 or so healthy bone marrow donors. Cohort members were all nominally healthy when sampled, although unrecorded immune exposures were likely present. The donor was CMV seronegative and belonged to the group of 352 seronegative cohort members. A peripheral blood sample was provided by each donor, and peripheral blood mononuclear cells were used for TCR beta sequencing. Genomic DNA extraction from the blood cell samples was performed with the Qiagen DNeasy Blood Extraction Kit. The CDR3 numbers 15 residues from cysteine through phenylalanine. Kept here is only the CDR3 DNA, which spans 45 bases and is read in frame from base 1. V is cut by 1 base and J by 3 bases, and the space between the germline ends is 10 bases. From the germline V gene, CDR1 is MDHEN and CDR2 is SYDVKM.

Material: PBMCs. This clonotype was obtained from a woman aged 45-59 years in good health and CMV-seronegative. The rearrangement combines TRBV28 with TRBJ2-1, with a tentative D gene TRBD2 over 5 matching bases. The CDR3 amino acid sequence is: CASSLSDYYYNEQFF. The nucleotides are TGTGCCAGCAGTTTATCTGACTACTACTACAATGAGCAGTTCTTC.